This T cell receptor beta chain was found in a study of blood T cells in healthy people across ages. Ten or more counts support this clonotype. The antigen remains undetermined. Whole-study results and caveats: The authors considered diversity estimates from one million T cells to be underestimates. CMV status of donors was unknown, possibly confounding expanded clonotype changes. Strong correlation was found linking TCR beta diversity to naive T cell percentage.

A J-beta primer mix and a sample-barcoded 5' primer were used in a second PCR of roughly 7 to 12 cycles. MiXCR, run by TCRdb on the 5' RACE reads, gives a single entry per CDR3 protein. The sample holds 870,000 or so distinct CDR3 sequences, around 30% seen once. The receptor comes from a woman aged 80 or older in good health. Sequencing input: blood.

The CDR3 here is CASSSAGLGETQYF. The CDR3, as DNA: TGTGCCAGCAGTTCAGCCGGCCTAGGGGAGACCCAGTACTTC. The rearrangement joins TRBV27 to TRBJ2-5; D is unresolved. Germline CDR1 and CDR2: MNHEY and SMNVEV (reference sequence). Trimming took off 4 bases at V and 5 bases at J, with 14 bases between the two ends. This CDR3 has 14 residues.